This TCR beta chain is drawn from a study of CD8+ T cells in alopecia areata. For the study at large: Administration of oral tofacitinib to treated patients was at 5 to 10 mg twice daily.

As regards this clone: Antigen unknown.

Study-level points and caveats: Clonality exceeded that of normal scalp in lesional scalp, most notably in alopecia totalis/universalis. It was less clear whether patients shared TCRs than it was in mice, possibly because of HLA.

RNA, once extracted, was reverse transcribed into cDNA for use as the sequencing template. The protocol was immunoSEQ multiplex PCR, while the TCRdb copy is restricted to in-frame clones and leaves out a portion. The sample lists 130,000 to 150,000 clones; approximately 87% were seen once. Germline V gene data show CDR1 as MNHEY and CDR2 as SMNVEV (reference sequence). J was trimmed by 8 bases and V by 2 bases; bases with no gene match: 1. This CDR3 is built from 14 residues. Using a FACSAria, the CD4+ and CD8+ T cells were sorted from the PBMCs. Sequenced here: CD8+ T cells sorted from blood, sampled at week 0. The V call is TRBV27, the J call TRBJ1-6; 9 nucleotides line up with TRBD1. This clonotype was obtained from a human donor with alopecia areata. The CDR3 DNA sequence: TGTGCCAGCAGTTTAGGGACAGGGTATTCACCCCTCCACTTT. Protein sequence: CASSLGTGYSPLHF.